This TCR beta chain was sequenced during a study of cytomegalovirus exposure and HLA in healthy donors. Study at large: Researchers previously reported finding more than 100 million unique TCR beta sequences from some 180 million T cells. Notes on the study in general: V- and J-gene trimming of TCR beta was linked (in a later analysis) to a missense DCLRE1C variant. DRB1 had the most TCR associations and HLA-C the fewest, a later analysis found, with rates varying by HLA locus.

Donors consisted of healthy bone marrow donors. The PCR employed 60 Vbeta primers together with 13 Jbeta primers. Measured with immunoSEQ multiplex PCR; TCRdb has only the in-frame clones, and not every one. The sample holds roughly 290,000 clones; approximately 80% are singletons and the top ten take 0.3%. On this clone: Its antigen is not known.

This clonotype was obtained from a girl aged 2-9 years in good health and CMV-seronegative. Sequencing was performed on PBMCs.

The CDR3 DNA sequence: TGTGCCAGCAGTTTAAGGTCCCGGGAAATTCGAGATACGCAGTATTTT. Protein sequence: CASSLRSREIRDTQYF. The chain has TRBV27 and TRBJ2-3; possibly TRBD2 for D (5 bases). V lost 2 bases to trimming and J lost 5 bases, with 17 bases between them. Germline V CDR1 and CDR2: MNHEY, SMNVEV (reference sequence). The CDR3 runs 16 residues.